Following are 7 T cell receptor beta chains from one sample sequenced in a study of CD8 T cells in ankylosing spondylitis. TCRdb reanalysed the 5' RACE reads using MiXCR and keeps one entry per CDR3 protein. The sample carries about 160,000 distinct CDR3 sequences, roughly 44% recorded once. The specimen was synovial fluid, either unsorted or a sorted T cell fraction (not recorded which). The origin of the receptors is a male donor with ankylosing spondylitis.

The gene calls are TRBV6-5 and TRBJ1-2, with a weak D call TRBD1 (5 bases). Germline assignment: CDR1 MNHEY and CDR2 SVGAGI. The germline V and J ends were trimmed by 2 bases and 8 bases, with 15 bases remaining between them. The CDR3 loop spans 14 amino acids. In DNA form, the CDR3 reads TGTGCCAGCAGTTACCGGGTCAAGTGGGGGGGCTACACCTTC. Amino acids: CASSYRVKWGGYTF.

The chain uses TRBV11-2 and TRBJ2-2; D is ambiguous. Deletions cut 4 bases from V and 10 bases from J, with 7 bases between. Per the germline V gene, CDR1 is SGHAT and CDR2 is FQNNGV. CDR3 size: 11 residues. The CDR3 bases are TGTGCCAGCAGCTCCTCCCCGGAGCTGTTTTTT. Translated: CASSSSPELFF.

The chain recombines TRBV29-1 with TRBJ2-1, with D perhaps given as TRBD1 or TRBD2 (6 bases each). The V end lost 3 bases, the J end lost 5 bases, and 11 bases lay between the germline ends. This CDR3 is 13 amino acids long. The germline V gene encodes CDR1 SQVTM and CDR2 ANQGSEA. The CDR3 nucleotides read TGCAGCGTTGAGGGGGGCTTTAACAATGAGCAGTTCTTC. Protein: CSVEGGFNNEQFF.

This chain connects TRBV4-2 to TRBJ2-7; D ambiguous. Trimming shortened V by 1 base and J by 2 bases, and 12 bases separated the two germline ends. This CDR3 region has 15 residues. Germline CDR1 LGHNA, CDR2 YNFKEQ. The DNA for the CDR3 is TGTGCCAGCAGCCAAGGGCCGCAAGAAACCTACGAGCAGTACTTC. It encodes CASSQGPQETYEQYF.

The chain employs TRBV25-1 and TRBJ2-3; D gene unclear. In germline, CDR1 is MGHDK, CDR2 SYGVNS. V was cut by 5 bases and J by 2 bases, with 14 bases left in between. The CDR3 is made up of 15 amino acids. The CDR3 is CASSSRLTHTDTQYF. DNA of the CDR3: TGTGCCAGCAGTTCCAGGCTTACACACACAGATACGCAGTATTTT.

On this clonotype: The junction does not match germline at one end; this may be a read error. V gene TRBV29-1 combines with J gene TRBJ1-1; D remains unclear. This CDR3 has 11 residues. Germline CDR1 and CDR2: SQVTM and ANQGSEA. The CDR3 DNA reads TGCAGCGTTGGTGAGAACACTGAAGATTTCTTT. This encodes CSVGENTEDFF.

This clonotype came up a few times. The CDR3 DNA sequence: TGTGCCAGCAGCGTAAGCCCCCGTCGTGGCAGGTTTGGAAACACCATATATTTT. It translates to CASSVSPRRGRFGNTIYF. V gene TRBV9 combines with J gene TRBJ1-3, with D uncertain. This CDR3 is 18 amino acids long. Germline V gives CDR1 SGDLS, CDR2 YYNGEE. The V gene lost 1 base and the J gene lost 3 bases, with 20 bases spanning the gap.